The 23 T cell receptor beta chains presented below share a single source sample, sequenced in a study of OX40 agonist ivuxolimab in advanced cancers. Assay: immunoSEQ multiplex PCR; the TCRdb copy retains only in-frame clones and omits some. Of 70,000 or so clones listed, 80% to 95% are singletons. Source: CD4+ or CD8+ T cells sorted from blood, taken in a trial of the OX40 agonist ivuxolimab. The receptors shown here come from an adult with an advanced solid tumor such as melanoma, head and neck, liver or kidney cancer.

The V gene is TRBV7-9, the J gene TRBJ2-1; D may correspond to TRBD1 or TRBD2 (6 bases each). This CDR3 is built from 14 residues. V lost 6 bases to trimming and J lost 8 bases, with 17 bases between them. CDR1 SEHNR and CDR2 FQNEAQ come from the germline V gene (reference sequence). CDR3 nucleotide sequence: TGTGCCAGCAGGATGGGTCTTAGGGGGGATGAGCAGTTCTTC. It encodes CASRMGLRGDEQFF.

J is TRBJ2-2 and V is TRBV5-6; no firm D call. V lost 1 base and J 1 base, leaving 5 bases between the germline ends. This CDR3 has 14 residues. Germline CDR1 reads SGHDT; CDR2 reads YYEEEE. The CDR3 region is CASSLRQNTGELFF. DNA of the CDR3: TGTGCCAGCAGCTTGCGACAGAACACCGGGGAGCTGTTTTTT.

The J gene is TRBJ2-5, the V gene TRBV6-1; D gene unclear. This CDR3 is 13 amino acids long. The V end lost 3 bases, the J end lost 6 bases, and 11 bases lay between the germline ends. Germline CDR1 is MNHNS and CDR2 is SASEGT. CDR3 nucleotide sequence: TGTGCCAGCAGTGATCCTGCGCCGCAGACCCAGTACTTC. Its translation is CASSDPAPQTQYF.

This sequence joins TRBV28 and TRBJ1-4; D is possibly TRBD1 (6 bases). Germline V gene lookup returns CDR1 MDHEN and CDR2 SYDVKM. Trimming stripped 3 bases from V and 7 bases from J, with 15 bases between. This CDR3 is built from 15 residues. The CDR3 nucleotides read TGTGCCAGCAGTTTGAAGATAGGGGGTAGTGAAAAACTGTTTTTT. Protein sequence: CASSLKIGGSEKLFF.

This chain links TRBV19 with TRBJ2-5; TRBD1 matches 10 bases. V lost 3 bases to trimming and J lost 5 bases; unmatched junction nucleotides: 9. Germline CDR1 is LNHDA and CDR2 is SQIVND (reference sequence). This CDR3 comprises 16 residues. CDR3 nucleotides: TGTGCCAGTAGTATGACCGGGACAGGGGTAAGGGAGACCCAGTACTTC. Translation gives CASSMTGTGVRETQYF.

The CDR3 DNA follows: TGTGCCAGCTCAGAGTACAGCTACGAGCAGTACTTC. The encoded protein is CASSEYSYEQYF. This chain connects TRBV18 to TRBJ2-7; unclear D gene. There are 12 residues in the CDR3. Germline CDR1 reads KGHSH; CDR2 reads LQKENI. The V end was cut by 5 bases, the J end by 3 bases, with 8 bases between.

The chain employs TRBV28 and TRBJ1-4; D is ambiguous. This CDR3 is built from 14 residues. The V end was cut by 7 bases, the J end by 0 bases, with 9 bases between. Germline loops: CDR1 MDHEN, CDR2 SYDVKM. The CDR3 is CASNYFATNEKLFF. The CDR3 DNA follows: TGTGCCAGCAACTATTTTGCAACTAATGAAAAACTGTTTTTT. The whole variable domain, filled in from reference TRBV28 and TRBJ1-4, reads DVKVTQSSRYLVKRTGEKVFLECVQDMDHENMFWYRQDPGLGLRLIYFSYDVKMKEKGDIPEGYSVSREKKERFSLILESASTNQTSMYLCASNYFATNEKLFFGSGTQLSVL.

The rearrangement links TRBV30 to TRBJ2-7, with D perhaps matching TRBD1 or TRBD2 (5 bases each). The CDR3 spans 13 residues. Looked up from germline, CDR1 is GTSNPN and CDR2 is SVGIG (reference sequence). V lost 2 bases to trimming and J lost 0 bases, with 8 bases between them. The CDR3 DNA sequence: TGTGCCTGGAGTAAGGGGACCTCCTACGAGCAGTACTTC. Translation gives CAWSKGTSYEQYF.

The table lists this clone with a count of one. This chain uses TRBV15 with TRBJ2-7; possible D gene TRBD1, 5 bases. The CDR3 consists of 14 residues. Germline values: CDR1 LNHNV, CDR2 YYDKDF (reference sequence). V was pared by 0 bases and J by 3 bases, with 9 bases between. This chain's CDR3 is CATSREPQGYEQYF. CDR3 coding DNA: TGTGCCACCAGCAGAGAGCCCCAGGGCTACGAGCAGTACTTC.

The J gene is TRBJ2-5, the V gene TRBV30; 10 nucleotides match TRBD2. From germline, CDR1 is GTSNPN and CDR2 SVGIG (reference sequence). Germline trimming cut 3 bases from V and 5 bases from J; bases unmatched to any gene: 6. The CDR3 consists of 14 residues. CDR3 sequence (DNA): TGTGCCTGGAGGACCGGGACTAGCGAGGAGACCCAGTACTTC. Translating it yields CAWRTGTSEETQYF.

The rearrangement uses TRBV5-6 and TRBJ2-7; 8 bases are a match to TRBD2. V shed 4 bases, J shed 4 bases, and the junction held 10 bases outside the gene matches. Looked up from germline, CDR1 is SGHDT and CDR2 is YYEEEE. This CDR3 spans 15 amino acids. The CDR3 DNA reads TGTGCCAGCAGCATGAGGGCGGGAGGATATTACGAGCAGTACTTC. It encodes CASSMRAGGYYEQYF. Together with reference TRBV5-6 and TRBJ2-7, the CDR3 gives the full variable domain: DAGVTQSPTHLIKTRGQQVTLRCSPKSGHDTVSWYQQALGQGPQFIFQYYEEEERQRGNFPDRFSGHQFPNYSSELNVNALLLGDSALYLCASSMRAGGYYEQYFGPGTRLTVT.

The chain recombines TRBV28 with TRBJ2-5; TRBD1 matches 7 bases. The CDR3 totals 14 residues. V gave up 7 bases and J gave up 4 bases; unmatched junction bases: 9. Germline CDR1 and CDR2: MDHEN and SYDVKM. The CDR3 DNA sequence: TGTGCCAGCAACCTCAGGGGGATGAGAGAGACCCAGTACTTC. It encodes CASNLRGMRETQYF.

V and J are TRBV5-4 and TRBJ2-7; 8 bases align to TRBD2. This CDR3 spans 14 amino acids. In germline, CDR1 is SGHNT, CDR2 YYREEE (reference sequence). V lost 4 bases and J lost 2; bases outside the gene matches: 5. As DNA, the CDR3 is TGTGCCAGCAGCCGTAGCGGGAATACCTACGAGCAGTACTTC. This gives the protein CASSRSGNTYEQYF.

The V call is TRBV2, the J call TRBJ2-1; possibly TRBD1 for D (5 bases). CDR3 size: 12 residues. Trimming removed 7 bases at V and 7 bases at J, with 11 bases between. Germline values: CDR1 SNHLY, CDR2 FYNNEI. CDR3 amino acids: CASKLDRNEQFF. In DNA, the CDR3 is TGTGCCAGCAAATTAGACAGAAATGAGCAGTTCTTC.

The chain has TRBV7-2 and TRBJ2-3, with D tentatively TRBD1 or TRBD2 (5 bases each). The CDR3 has 16 residues. Per germline, CDR1 SGHTA and CDR2 FQGNSA. V was trimmed by 1 base and J by 2 bases, leaving 13 bases between them. The CDR3 loop reads CASSLVGERITDTQYF. CDR3 nucleotides: TGTGCCAGCAGCTTAGTAGGGGAGAGGATCACAGATACGCAGTATTTT.

This chain connects TRBV11-3 to TRBJ2-1, with D possibly being TRBD2 (7 bases). The CDR3 loop spans 13 amino acids. V was trimmed by 5 bases and J by 9 bases, leaving 14 bases between them. Looked up from germline, CDR1 is SGHNT and CDR2 is YENEEA. The CDR3 DNA follows: TGTGCCAGCAGCACAGGGAGGGCAGGTGAGCAGTTCTTC. Residues: CASSTGRAGEQFF.

As regards this clone: The junction departs from germline at one end; a sequencing error may be responsible. The chain uses TRBV7-7 and TRBJ2-3; the D gene is possibly TRBD2 (6 bases). The CDR3 sequence is 14 residues long. The germline V gene has CDR1 SSHAT and CDR2 FNYEAQ (reference sequence). The CDR3 DNA reads as TGTGCTAGCAGCTTAACGGAGGGGACAGATACGCAGTATTTT. As protein: CASSLTEGTDTQYF.

The rearrangement links TRBV7-2 to TRBJ1-5, with unresolved D. V dropped 6 bases and J dropped 5 bases, with 14 bases sitting between them. Germline-derived CDR1 and CDR2 are SGHTA and FQGNSA. CDR3 length: 14 residues. CDR3 DNA: TGTGCCAGCAGTCAGCCAAGGCCGGATCAGCCCCAGCATTTT. Its translation is CASSQPRPDQPQHF. Full variable domain (rest looked up from reference TRBV7-2 and TRBJ1-5): GAGVSQSPSNKVTEKGKDVELRCDPISGHTALYWYRQSLGQGLEFLIYFQGNSAPDKSGLPSDRFSAERTGGSVSTLTIQRTQQEDSAVYLCASSQPRPDQPQHFGDGTRLSIL.

This chain connects TRBV11-2 to TRBJ2-2, with TRBD2 identical over 11 bases. CDR3 size: 16 residues. Germline assignment: CDR1 SGHAT and CDR2 FQNNGV. V was pared by 6 bases and J by 1 base, with 4 bases of the junction left unmatched. For the CDR3, the DNA is TGTGCCAGCAGTCGCGGGACTAGCGGGAACACCGGGGAGCTGTTTTTT. Encoded protein: CASSRGTSGNTGELFF.

In its sample, this clone was seen once. The chain combines TRBV5-4 with TRBJ1-2, with D possibly TRBD1 on 5 matching bases. Between the trimmed V and J ends, which lost 1 base and 0 bases, there was a span of 10 bases. There are 15 residues in the CDR3. Germline V gene lookup returns CDR1 SGHNT and CDR2 YYREEE (reference sequence). CDR3 amino acids: CASSLSAGTNYGYTF. The CDR3 DNA sequence: TGTGCCAGCAGCTTGAGCGCAGGGACTAACTATGGCTACACCTTC.

J is TRBJ2-3 and V is TRBV2, with a possible D match to TRBD1 (6 bases). V was shortened by 7 bases and J by 0 bases, with 14 bases between the two germline ends. The length of the CDR3 is 15 residues. The germline CDR1 and CDR2 sequences are SNHLY and FYNNEI. CDR3 residues: CASKVQGPSTDTQYF. The CDR3 DNA follows: TGTGCCAGCAAGGTACAGGGCCCTAGCACAGATACGCAGTATTTT. Complete variable domain (other parts from reference TRBV2 and TRBJ2-3): EPEVTQTPSHQVTQMGQEVILRCVPISNHLYFYWYRQILGQKVEFLVSFYNNEISEKSEIFDDQFSVERPDGSNFTLKIRSTKLEDSAMYFCASKVQGPSTDTQYFGPGTRLTVL.

The V gene is TRBV19, the J gene TRBJ2-2, with a possible D match to TRBD1 (6 bases). Germline CDR1 and CDR2: LNHDA and SQIVND (reference sequence). V was trimmed by 4 bases and J by 3 bases, leaving 15 bases between them. CDR3 size: 16 residues. CDR3 protein: CASSRSVTGYTGELFF. As DNA, the CDR3 is TGTGCCAGTAGTAGGAGTGTGACAGGCTACACCGGGGAGCTGTTTTTT.

J is TRBJ1-5 and V is TRBV5-5; D possibly corresponds to TRBD1 (5 bases). The CDR3 spans 15 residues. Germline assignment: CDR1 SGHKS and CDR2 YYEKEE (reference sequence). Trimming left V 4 bases short and J 4 bases short, with 15 bases between. The CDR3 DNA follows: TGTGCCAGCAGCCTAACCGGGACGCTAAATCAGCCCCAGCATTTT. The encoded protein is CASSLTGTLNQPQHF. The variable domain in full, with the rest retrieved from reference TRBV5-5 and TRBJ1-5, is DAGVTQSPTHLIKTRGQQVTLRCSPISGHKSVSWYQQVLGQGPQFIFQYYEKEERGRGNFPDRFSARQFPNYSSELNVNALLLGDSALYLCASSLTGTLNQPQHFGDGTRLSIL.